The 25 T cell receptor beta chains given below trace back to one sample, sequenced in a study of cytomegalovirus exposure and HLA in healthy donors. In the PCR, 60 Vbeta and 13 Jbeta primers were used. Generated by immunoSEQ multiplex PCR, the TCRdb table keeps only in-frame clones and is missing some. The sample lists fewer than 120,000 clones, over 60% occurring once. Sequenced sample: PBMCs. These receptors all stem from a man aged 25 to 40 in good health and CMV-seropositive.

The J gene is TRBJ2-2, the V gene TRBV9, with 8 nucleotides matching TRBD2. CDR1 is SGDLS, CDR2 YYNGEE, per germline. With 2 bases clipped from V and 3 bases from J, the junction kept 3 bases outside the gene matches. The CDR3 spans 15 residues. CDR3 in DNA: TGTGCCAGCAGCGTCGGGACTAGTGACACCGGGGAGCTGTTTTTT. This translates into CASSVGTSDTGELFF.

This chain connects TRBV7-8 to TRBJ1-5; 7 bases are a match to TRBD1. The CDR3 is 15 residues long. V lost 5 bases to trimming and J lost 4 bases; unmatched junction nucleotides: 8. Germline CDR1 and CDR2: SGHVS and FQNEAQ. The CDR3 here is CASSLLTGLNQPQHF. The DNA of the CDR3 is TGTGCCAGCAGCCTACTGACAGGGTTGAATCAGCCCCAGCATTTT. The complete variable domain, with remaining parts taken from reference TRBV7-8 and TRBJ1-5, reads GAGVSQSPRYKVAKRGQDVALRCDPISGHVSLFWYQQALGQGPEFLTYFQNEAQLDKSGLPSDRFFAERPEGSVSTLKIQRTQQEDSAVYLCASSLLTGLNQPQHFGDGTRLSIL.

The V and J genes are TRBV4-3 and TRBJ2-7; a weak D match, TRBD1 (5 bases). The CDR3 consists of 16 residues. CDR1 is LGHNA and CDR2 is YSLEER in the germline V gene. Trimming pared 1 base from V and 3 bases from J, leaving 16 bases between. CDR3: CASSQAPDRNHYEQYF. In nucleotides, the CDR3 is TGCGCCAGCAGCCAAGCCCCTGACAGAAACCACTACGAGCAGTACTTC.

This clone was recorded a few times. This chain's CDR3 is CASSLTGETEKLFF. In DNA, the CDR3 is TGCGCCAGCAGCCTTACAGGGGAGACTGAAAAACTGTTTTTT. The rearrangement uses TRBV4-3 and TRBJ1-4; 7 nucleotides match TRBD1. The CDR3 loop spans 14 amino acids. CDR1 and CDR2 from the germline V gene are LGHNA and YSLEER. V gave up 4 bases and J gave up 7 bases; unmatched junction bases: 6.

V gene TRBV4-3 combines with J gene TRBJ1-4; 8 positions agree with TRBD1. This CDR3 has 15 amino acids. The V gene end was trimmed by 0 bases and the J gene end by 8 bases; junction bases not matched to a gene: 5. Germline CDR1 is LGHNA and CDR2 is YSLEER. Here the CDR3 reads CASSQEDRVGEKLFF. The CDR3 DNA follows: TGCGCCAGCAGCCAAGAGGACAGGGTTGGGGAAAAACTGTTTTTT.

The V gene is TRBV10-2, the J gene TRBJ2-1; 10 positions match TRBD2. The J segment lost 8 bases and the V segment lost 5 bases, leaving 6 bases of the junction unmatched. The CDR3 spans 14 residues. The germline CDR1 and CDR2 sequences are WSHSY and SAAADI. CDR3: CASSQAGGRDEQFF. The CDR3 nucleotides read TGCGCCAGCAGTCAAGCGGGGGGGCGGGATGAGCAGTTCTTC.

The chain joins TRBV19 to TRBJ2-7; TRBD2 might be the D (6 bases). CDR1 LNHDA and CDR2 SQIVND come from the germline V gene (reference sequence). CDR3 length: 14 residues. V was cut by 5 bases and J by 5 bases, with 16 bases left in between. CDR3 sequence reads: CASSEGLLAHEQYF. In DNA form, the CDR3 reads TGTGCCAGTAGTGAGGGACTCCTAGCCCACGAGCAGTACTTC.

The chain combines TRBV6-4 with TRBJ2-7; 8 nucleotides agree with TRBD2. V lost 8 bases and J lost 1; bases outside the gene matches: 4. The CDR3 covers 13 residues. From germline, CDR1 is MRHNA and CDR2 SNTAGT. The CDR3 nucleotides are TGTGCCAGCCCGGGGGGGTTATCCTACGAGCAGTACTTC. Translated: CASPGGLSYEQYF.

This clone came up a few times. This sequence joins TRBV27 and TRBJ2-7, with D unclear. The CDR3 loop spans 17 amino acids. V was shortened by 6 bases and J by 3 bases, with 24 bases between the two germline ends. Germline V lookup: CDR1 MNHEY, CDR2 SMNVEV (reference sequence). The CDR3 nucleotides read TGTGCCAGCAGCGTTGATCAACTGAGTGCCCTCGACTACGAGCAGTACTTC. This sequence encodes CASSVDQLSALDYEQYF.

The chain joins TRBV5-5 to TRBJ2-3, with D possibly being TRBD2 (7 bases). Trimming removed 4 bases at V and 6 bases at J, with 21 bases between. Germline V CDR1 and CDR2: SGHKS, YYEKEE (reference sequence). This CDR3 is 16 amino acids long. The CDR3 DNA is TGTGCCAGCAGCCTTATGGGGGGGGCCACACACGATACGCAGTATTTT. Amino acids: CASSLMGGATHDTQYF.

This chain uses TRBV9 with TRBJ1-4; D not resolved. Germline lookup yields CDR1 SGDLS and CDR2 YYNGEE. Trimming left V 0 bases short and J 4 bases short, with 7 bases between. CDR3 length: 14 amino acids. The CDR3 is CASSVGDFNEKLFF. Written as DNA, the CDR3 is TGTGCCAGCAGCGTAGGAGATTTTAATGAAAAACTGTTTTTT.

The rearrangement joins TRBV4-3 to TRBJ1-5, with D maybe TRBD1 (5 bases). The CDR3 spans 16 residues. With 3 bases removed from V and 0 bases from J, the gap between germline ends came to 12 bases. Germline CDR1 is LGHNA and CDR2 is YSLEER. CDR3 region: CASSQEDSDSNQPQHF. CDR3 in DNA: TGCGCCAGCAGCCAGGAAGACAGCGATAGCAATCAGCCCCAGCATTTT.

This chain uses TRBV7-6 with TRBJ2-7, with 7 bases that match TRBD1. Trimming removed 5 bases from V and 4 bases from J; junction bases left unmatched: 11. Germline assignment: CDR1 SGHVS and CDR2 FNYEAQ. The CDR3 loop spans 15 amino acids. Here the CDR3 reads CASSPETGTAYEQYF. CDR3 coding DNA: TGTGCCAGCAGCCCCGAGACAGGGACAGCTTACGAGCAGTACTTC.

This sequence joins TRBV2 and TRBJ1-1; the D is unclear. V was shortened by 6 bases and J by 1 base, with 18 bases between the two germline ends. The CDR3 extends over 16 amino acids. Germline assignment: CDR1 SNHLY and CDR2 FYNNEI. DNA of the CDR3: TGTGCCAGCAGCGTCCACACCCTAACGGGGAACACTGAAGCTTTCTTT. This gives the protein CASSVHTLTGNTEAFF. The variable domain in full, with the rest retrieved from reference TRBV2 and TRBJ1-1, is EPEVTQTPSHQVTQMGQEVILRCVPISNHLYFYWYRQILGQKVEFLVSFYNNEISEKSEIFDDQFSVERPDGSNFTLKIRSTKLEDSAMYFCASSVHTLTGNTEAFFGQGTRLTVV.

The sample holds one count of this clone. The chain carries TRBV4-3 and TRBJ2-7; maybe TRBD2 (6 bases). The CDR3 runs to 17 residues. V shed 1 base and J shed 2 bases, with 18 bases lying between them. CDR1 and CDR2 from the germline V gene are LGHNA and YSLEER. The chain's CDR3 is CASSQGFPGTPPYEQYF. The CDR3 DNA reads as TGCGCCAGCAGCCAAGGGTTTCCCGGGACTCCTCCCTACGAGCAGTACTTC.

The rearrangement uses TRBV9 and TRBJ2-5; 8 bases are a match to TRBD2. V was clipped by 0 bases and J by 5 bases; unmatched bases: 3. Looked up from germline, CDR1 is SGDLS and CDR2 is YYNGEE. CDR3 length: 14 amino acids. CDR3 in amino acids: CASSVAGGVETQYF. The CDR3, as DNA: TGTGCCAGCAGCGTAGCGGGGGGGGTGGAGACCCAGTACTTC.

This clone was counted a single time. V and J are TRBV5-1 and TRBJ1-1; 8 bases line up with TRBD1. Germline V lookup: CDR1 SGHRS, CDR2 YFSETQ. The CDR3 spans 16 residues. Trimming took 0 bases from V and 4 from J; bases not matched to a gene: 8. The CDR3 protein is CASSLAPGGVGTEAFF. CDR3 DNA: TGCGCCAGCAGCTTGGCGCCAGGGGGCGTCGGCACTGAAGCTTTCTTT. The full variable domain, rest sourced from reference TRBV5-1 and TRBJ1-1, is KAGVTQTPRYLIKTRGQQVTLSCSPISGHRSVSWYQQTPGQGLQFLFEYFSETQRNKGNFPGRFSGRQFSNSRSEMNVSTLELGDSALYLCASSLAPGGVGTEAFFGQGTRLTVV.

This chain uses TRBV5-1 with TRBJ2-7; 9 bases agree with TRBD1. The germline V gene encodes CDR1 SGHRS and CDR2 YFSETQ. Losses at the gene ends were 2 bases for V and 2 bases for J; bases not matched to a gene: 5. This CDR3 is built from 15 residues. As DNA, the CDR3 is TGCGCCAGCAGCTTTGGGACAGGGCAGACCTACGAGCAGTACTTC. Translating it yields CASSFGTGQTYEQYF. Based on the CDR3 plus reference TRBV5-1 and TRBJ2-7, the full variable domain is KAGVTQTPRYLIKTRGQQVTLSCSPISGHRSVSWYQQTPGQGLQFLFEYFSETQRNKGNFPGRFSGRQFSNSRSEMNVSTLELGDSALYLCASSFGTGQTYEQYFGPGTRLTVT.

About this clone: At one boundary the junction diverges from the germline segment, which might be a read error. The chain has TRBV5-4 and TRBJ2-3, with a tentative D call TRBD1 (6 bases). The CDR3 is 16 residues long. Germline CDR1 SGHNT, CDR2 YYREEE (reference sequence). CDR3 region: CASSLVGTSQTGTQYF. For the CDR3, the DNA is TGTGCCAGCAGCTTGGTAGGGACCAGCCAGACAGGTACGCAGTATTTT.

V usage is TRBV28 and J usage is TRBJ1-5, with TRBD1 as a possible D gene (5 bases). V lost 4 bases and J lost 1, with 20 bases in between. Germline CDR1 MDHEN, CDR2 SYDVKM. The CDR3 contains 18 residues. DNA of the CDR3: TGTGCCAGCAGTTCCCGGACATATTATATTAGGAGCAATCAGCCCCAGCATTTT. Protein product: CASSSRTYYIRSNQPQHF.

The chain couples TRBV11-2 to TRBJ1-5; TRBD1 might be the D (5 bases). In germline, CDR1 is SGHAT, CDR2 FQNNGV. Trimming cost V 4 bases and J 5 bases, with 15 bases left between them. The CDR3 extends over 15 amino acids. The CDR3 DNA follows: TGTGCCAGCAGCTCTTCATCCCAAGGGGATCAGCCCCAGCATTTT. It yields the protein CASSSSSQGDQPQHF. The variable domain in full, with the rest retrieved from reference TRBV11-2 and TRBJ1-5, is EAGVAQSPRYKIIEKRQSVAFWCNPISGHATLYWYQQILGQGPKLLIQFQNNGVVDDSQLPKDRFSAERLKGVDSTLKIQPAKLEDSAVYLCASSSSSQGDQPQHFGDGTRLSIL.

This clone appeared once. The chain combines TRBV5-6 with TRBJ2-7; 7 positions agree with TRBD1. Trimming cost V 4 bases and J 1 base; bases outside gene matches: 5. The CDR3 runs to 14 residues. CDR1 is SGHDT, CDR2 YYEEEE, per germline. CDR3: CASSPGTESYEQYF. The CDR3 nucleotides read TGTGCCAGCAGCCCCGGGACAGAATCCTACGAGCAGTACTTC.

The rearrangement joins TRBV4-1 to TRBJ1-5; TRBD1 might be the D (6 bases). V was shortened by 3 bases and J by 4 bases, with 13 bases between the two germline ends. The CDR3 is made up of 15 amino acids. The germline gives CDR1 MGHRA, CDR2 YSYEKL. The CDR3 is CASSQLGARNQPQHF. Written as DNA, the CDR3 is TGCGCCAGCAGCCAGCTGGGGGCCAGGAATCAGCCCCAGCATTTT.

The J gene is TRBJ1-2, the V gene TRBV27, with no clear D. Germline CDR1 reads MNHEY; CDR2 reads SMNVEV (reference sequence). Trimming left V 0 bases short and J 8 bases short, with 10 bases between. This CDR3 contains 13 residues. CDR3 nucleotides: TGTGCCAGCAGTTTATCGGCGCGGCGGGGCTACACCTTC. It specifies CASSLSARRGYTF.

This clone has just a few counts. This chain connects TRBV29-1 to TRBJ2-7, with 8 bases lining up with TRBD1. The CDR3 is 12 residues long. CDR1 and CDR2 from the germline V gene are SQVTM and ANQGSEA. V lost 6 bases, J lost 1 base, and 2 bases stayed unmatched. CDR3 in amino acids: CSVYRGSYEQYF. CDR3 in DNA: TGCAGCGTCTACAGGGGGTCCTACGAGCAGTACTTC.